This entry concerns a single TCR beta chain. Other DNA variants within this sample encode the same CDR3. This sample is drawn from a study of blood T cell repertoires in COVID-19. Sequenced by immunoSEQ multiplex PCR; TCRdb stores in-frame clones only, minus some. The data contain under 350,000 clones, about nine tenths of them singletons. This CDR3 has 16 amino acids. V lost 3 bases and J 0 bases, leaving 12 bases between the germline ends. The germline V gene encodes CDR1 KGHSH and CDR2 LQKENI. The V call is TRBV18, the J call TRBJ1-5; TRBD1 is a possible D gene (6 bases). The receptor comes from a man between 60 and 70 years old who had recovered from COVID-19. The sequenced sample consisted of PBMCs or T cells enriched from blood (not recorded which). CDR3 residues: CASSPSTGNSNQPQHF. The CDR3, as DNA: TGTGCCAGCTCACCGTCAACAGGGAATAGCAATCAGCCCCAGCATTTT.